These T cell receptor beta chains were read from a single sample in a study of T cell changes during pregnancy in multiple sclerosis. Profiling relied on immunoSEQ multiplex PCR, and the TCRdb table lists in-frame clones only, not all of them. This table holds approximately 40,000 clones, approximately 90% found once. Specimen: CD4+ T cells from peripheral blood mononuclear cells, collected in the third trimester of pregnancy. These receptors all stem from a female donor in good health, enrolled as a control in a pregnancy study. Each CDR3 is given with its conserved first and last residue. D genes are given only for firm matches. Clone size is given for some rows only: seen once, a few or many times, or a class if the clone is expanded.

-	-	TRBV9	TRBJ2-7	CASSVGGFSYEQYF	TGTGCCAGCAGCGTAGGTGGCTTCTCCTACGAGCAGTACTTC
-	TRBD1	TRBV7-7	TRBJ1-3	CASSSGQDPGNTIYF	TGTGCTAGCAGCTCCGGACAGGATCCTGGAAACACCATATATTTT
-	-	TRBV10-1	TRBJ2-7	CASSDLAVRHEQYF	TGCGCCAGCAGTGACTTGGCCGTGAGGCACGAGCAGTACTTC
-	-	TRBV27	TRBJ2-5	CASSPPAQYF	TGTGCCAGCAGTCCCCCCGCCCAGTACTTC
-	-	TRBV9	TRBJ1-4	CASSPQGSTNEKLFF	TGTGCCAGCAGCCCCCAGGGATCAACTAATGAAAAACTGTTTTTT
-	-	TRBV14	TRBJ1-1	CASSPPGRDSAFF	TGTGCCAGCAGCCCGCCCGGCAGGGATTCGGCTTTCTTT
-	TRBD2	TRBV6-1	TRBJ2-5	CASSDPIAGEETQYF	TGTGCCAGCAGTGACCCCATAGCGGGGGAAGAGACCCAGTACTTC
-	-	TRBV18	TRBJ1-1	CASSPIQGMGTEAFF	TGTGCCAGCTCACCGATACAGGGCATGGGGACTGAAGCTTTCTTT
-	TRBD1	TRBV19	TRBJ1-5	CASRQDRTLNQPQHF	TGTGCCAGTAGGCAGGACAGGACCCTCAATCAGCCCCAGCATTTT
-	-	TRBV11-3	TRBJ1-1	CASSLEGNTEAFF	TGTGCCAGCAGCCTCGAGGGGAACACTGAAGCTTTCTTT
-	TRBD2	TRBV5-1	TRBJ2-1	CASSFDGLAGSEQFF	TGCGCCAGCAGCTTTGACGGACTAGCGGGAAGTGAGCAGTTCTTC
-	-	TRBV11-1	TRBJ2-1	CASSYLANRDNEQFF	TGTGCCAGCAGCTACCTAGCGAATCGGGACAATGAGCAGTTCTTC
once	TRBD2	TRBV6-1	TRBJ2-7	CASSEAGGEYEQYF	TGTGCCAGCAGTGAAGCGGGGGGGGAGTACGAGCAGTACTTC
-	-	TRBV2	TRBJ2-3	CASRADWSGVTDTQYF	TGTGCCAGCAGGGCAGACTGGAGCGGAGTCACAGATACGCAGTATTTT
-	TRBD1	TRBV5-1	TRBJ2-1	CASSFDRASYNEQFF	TGCGCCAGCAGCTTCGACAGGGCCTCCTACAATGAGCAGTTCTTC
-	TRBD1	TRBV18	TRBJ1-5	CASSTDRAQPQHF	TGTGCCAGCTCAACAGACAGGGCTCAGCCCCAGCATTTT
-	-	TRBV7-2	TRBJ2-5	CASSEDGGETQYF	TGTGCCAGCAGCGAAGACGGCGGGGAGACCCAGTACTTC
-	TRBD1	TRBV28	TRBJ2-3	CASSASNLGTARTDTQYF	TGTGCCAGCAGTGCCTCGAACCTCGGGACAGCCCGCACAGATACGCAGTATTTT
-	-	TRBV9	TRBJ2-3	CASSLRLSRTDTQYF	TGTGCCAGCAGCTTGAGACTGAGCCGCACAGATACGCAGTATTTT
-	-	TRBV6-5	TRBJ1-4	CASRTQGEGGKLFF	TGTGCCAGCAGAACACAGGGCGAAGGGGGAAAACTGTTTTTT
-	TRBD1	TRBV15	TRBJ1-1	CATRLPGQLNTEAFF	TGTGCCACCAGACTCCCGGGACAGCTGAACACTGAAGCTTTCTTT
-	TRBD2	TRBV2	TRBJ2-2	CASKRGTTNTGELFF	TGTGCCAGCAAGCGGGGGACCACGAACACCGGGGAGCTGTTTTTT
-	-	TRBV6-1	TRBJ2-7	CASSDGYEQYF	TGTGCCAGCAGTGACGGCTACGAGCAGTACTTC
-	-	TRBV10-3	TRBJ1-3	CAIRTSSGNTIYF	TGTGCCATCAGAACAAGCTCTGGAAACACCATATATTTT
-	TRBD1	TRBV19	TRBJ1-2	CASRQGATSGIANYGYTF	TGTGCCAGTCGGCAGGGGGCGACTTCTGGAATTGCTAACTATGGCTACACCTTC
once	-	TRBV6-6	TRBJ1-2	CASSYSMTEGYGYTF	TGTGCCAGCAGTTACTCGATGACGGAGGGCTATGGCTACACCTTC
once	-	TRBV7-2	TRBJ2-3	CASSPPVAGPDTQYF	TGTGCCAGCAGCCCCCCTGTCGCGGGACCAGATACGCAGTATTTT
-	-	TRBV5-1	TRBJ1-2	CASSPDITGRDGYTF	TGCGCCAGCAGCCCGGATATCACGGGGAGGGATGGCTACACCTTC
-	-	TRBV7-7	TRBJ2-7	CASSLGRDTSYEQYF	TGTGCTAGCAGCTTAGGCCGGGACACCTCCTACGAGCAGTACTTC
-	TRBD1	TRBV5-8	TRBJ2-5	CASSHGTAQETQYF	TGTGCCAGCAGCCACGGGACAGCCCAAGAGACCCAGTACTTC
-	-	TRBV27	TRBJ1-1	CASSPFFRGDTNTEAFF	TGTGCCAGCAGTCCCTTTTTTAGGGGTGATACGAACACTGAAGCTTTCTTT
-	-	TRBV28	TRBJ2-2	CASSSTGELFF	TGTGCCAGCAGCTCCACCGGGGAGCTGTTTTTT
medium-sized	-	TRBV6-5	TRBJ2-7	CASSAGTGTYEQYF	TGTGCCAGCAGTGCCGGGACTGGGACCTACGAGCAGTACTTC
-	TRBD2	TRBV5-1	TRBJ2-7	CASSFLAGEYEQYF	TGCGCCAGCAGCTTCCTTGCGGGAGAATACGAGCAGTACTTC
once	-	TRBV6-5	TRBJ2-4	CASSISFSANIQYF	TGTGCCAGCAGCATTAGCTTCAGCGCGAACATTCAGTACTTC
-	TRBD1	TRBV6-5	TRBJ2-7	CGTGRSTYEQYF	TGTGGGACAGGACGTTCGACTTACGAGCAGTACTTC
-	-	TRBV30	TRBJ2-2	CAWKRLSNTGELFF	TGTGCCTGGAAGAGACTGTCGAACACCGGGGAGCTGTTTTTT
-	-	TRBV5-1	TRBJ2-5	CATRKGGGETQYF	TGCGCCACCCGAAAGGGAGGTGGAGAGACCCAGTACTTC
-	TRBD1	TRBV2	TRBJ1-2	CASSERTGVSYGYTF	TGTGCCAGCAGTGAACGGACAGGGGTGAGCTATGGCTACACCTTC